This record covers a single TCR beta chain. This clone has a single count. Its antigen remains unidentified. One base away there is no much larger clone; base qualities are not given. The sample has other DNA sequences that encode this CDR3 too. For the CD8 naive samples, CD45RO-negative cells were positively selected for CCR7, yielding a CD45RA+CCR7+ population from which TemRA cells were excluded. Healthy HIV-negative adults with no recently reported acute infections or vaccinations were included as donors. Every donor was a Caucasian adult living in Nashville, Tennessee, USA. After blood collection by leukapheresis, PBMCs were isolated using Ficoll-Histopaque density gradient centrifugation and then cryopreserved in the vapor phase of liquid nitrogen. Analytical flow cytometry was used to check the purity and quantity of each magnetically sorted T cell population. From each sorted fraction, genomic DNA was isolated and quantified by UV absorbance on a Nanodrop 2000c.

The source of the sample is a study of shared clonotypes between healthy human individuals (dated by TCRdb to the early 2020s). About the full investigation: Two women and three men aged 18 to 49 years were included in the cohort. For each donor, CD4 naive and CD4 memory were each given three plates, CD8 naive was given two plates, and CD8 memory was given one plate. To estimate repertoire size and how much clonotypes are shared between individuals, the study performed deep sequencing of blood TCR repertoires from 4 to 6 healthy adults. To increase sequencing depth and limit assay-specific biases, different laboratories used diverse techniques to prepare libraries and sequence TCR repertoires. Between about 0.9 and 9 billion PBMCs per donor were obtained by leukapheresis.

Results the study describes overall, beyond this receptor: Naive subsets generally had larger estimated clonotype richness than memory subsets. Even with the large sequencing depth, rarefaction of the sorted-subset datasets indicated that sequencing was incomplete. Because the study included a small number of donors, the genetic and exposure-history diversity represented was limited. Higher generation probabilities were observed for clonotypes shared by all four sorted-subset donors than for non-shared clonotypes. Pairwise subsampling led to the expectation that sequencing depth would affect the degree of clonotype sharing among donors. When a few donors were compared, the shared fraction of clonotypes was approximately 5% for naive CD4, approximately 3.5% for naive CD8, more than 2% for memory CD4, and 0.35% to 0.4% for memory CD8. Sampling was restricted to blood, and TCR repertoires in tissue are likely to differ from TCR repertoires in blood.

The germline V gene supplies CDR1 SQVTM and CDR2 ANQGSEA. V was cut back by 7 bases and J by 2 bases, leaving a gap of 9 bases between them. Reading from cysteine to phenylalanine, the CDR3 counts 11 amino acids. Here the CDR3 DNA is all that survives: 33 bases in frame from base 1. Using the deep immunoSEQ assay, multiplex PCR amplified TCR CDR3 regions from genomic DNA. Extracted genomic DNA from each cell subset was spread evenly across all wells of several immunoSEQ 96-well plates, with each plate serving as a replicate. For sorted subsets, about 210 ng of genomic DNA, equivalent to about 30,000 T cell genomes, went into each replicate PCR. The purified libraries were quantified using a Qubit 3.0 fluorometer, sized with a Bioanalyzer 2100, and then quantified again using the KAPA Library Quantification kit. Every immunoSEQ 96-well plate was sequenced on a separate single-read 150-cycle Illumina NextSeq 550 flow cell. Under the source paper's analysis protocol: Because only junctional sequences without quality scores were contained in the immunoSEQ output, filtering matching that applied to full-length reads could not be performed. Sequences were annotated with PyIR, a Python wrapper for IgBLAST v1.9, using IMGT germline references to assign V/J genes and CDR3. Reads with weak V/J assignments (E-value above 1e-6), missing CDR3, stop codons, out-of-frame junctions, or ambiguous translated residues were removed. A V3J clonotype was defined by an identical inferred V gene, J gene, and CDR3 amino acid sequence. Percentage overlap between repertoires was calculated by dividing the number of shared unique clonotypes by the size of the smaller repertoire. Three approaches were used to assess repertoire richness: RTK rarefaction, the Chao1 estimator, and Recon v2.1 estimates of unobserved clonotypes. For all TCRbeta clonotypes obtained by the gDNA method from four donors, generation probabilities were computed with OLGA. TCRdb provides this immuneACCESS table in a form limited to in-frame rearrangements. Some clones are lacking; in checked studies, under half of them reflect an unresolved V gene, and why the rest are absent is not known. The DNA gave D and trimming, while V, J and clone size come from that table. Present in this sample are 2 million to 2.5 million clones, about 93% of which were seen just once. About 1.8% of the sample belongs to the ten largest clones.

Rearrangement joined TRBV29-1 to TRBJ2-7, and possibly TRBD2, on 6 matching bases. The clonotype originates from a man younger than 35 in good health. Some clones in this sample may be carry-over from other donors' samples. Sequenced: naive CD8+ T cells from PBMCs. The sample's cell subset or site label, decoded: CD45RA+CCR7+. The CDR3 amino acid sequence is: CSARLAYEQYF. The nucleotide sequence reads TGCAGCGCCCGACTAGCCTACGAGCAGTACTTC.